This T cell receptor beta chain was sequenced in a study of early T cells in non-severe SARS-CoV-2 infection. Study-level information: Investigators sequenced bulk RNA drawn from unsorted whole blood, and chains remained unpaired.

TCRdb re-derived calls from the 5' RACE reads in MiXCR, one entry per CDR3 protein. The sample includes 27,000 or so distinct CDR3 sequences, 4.4% of them seen just once. The CDR3 covers 11 residues. Between the trimmed V and J ends, which lost 2 bases and 6 bases, there was a span of 2 bases. Per the germline V gene, CDR1 is SEHNR and CDR2 is FQNEAQ (reference sequence). Ten or more counts support this clonotype. Source material: whole blood. This chain joins TRBV7-9 and TRBJ2-1; D is uncertain. The receptor comes from an adult who was a healthcare worker with PCR-confirmed SARS-CoV-2 infection or an uninfected control (not recorded which). The CDR3 protein is CASSLTNEQFF. For the CDR3, the DNA is TGTGCCAGCAGCTTAACCAATGAGCAGTTCTTC.